These 8 T cell receptor beta chains were sequenced from one sample in a study of breast tumors, draining lymph nodes, adjacent tissues (TCRdb year 2016). The method was multiplex PCR. The instrument given in TCRdb is Illumina HiSeq 2000. Through fastp at Q25 and MiXCR, TCRdb rebuilt clones from the public reads, retaining in-frame beta chains. A single entry per CDR3 protein holds the most common genes and DNA from its merged rows. The sample table shows about 180,000 distinct CDR3 sequences, and around a third are seen once. The top ten hold approximately 4.3% of the sample. The axillary draining lymph nodes of breast cancer patients were the source of the lymph node samples. The sample was axillary lymph node tissue. Receptors originate from a female donor with breast cancer. Some clones in this sample may be carry-over from other donors' samples.

The chain has TRBV7-9 and TRBJ2-3; TRBD1 might be the D (6 bases). With 4 bases removed from V and 11 bases from J, the gap between germline ends came to 19 bases. The CDR3 has 14 amino acids. Germline lookup yields CDR1 SEHNR and CDR2 FQNEAQ (reference sequence). In DNA, the CDR3 is TGTGCCAGCAGCTCCAATACAGGGCGGAATGAGCAGTATTTT. Amino acids: CASSSNTGRNEQYF.

On this clonotype: This sequence may be a read error, since a much larger clone differs from it by one base. This rearrangement joins TRBV6-5 to TRBJ1-6; D remains unclear. Germline CDR1 reads MNHEY; CDR2 reads SVGAGI. Trimming shortened V by 5 bases and J by 10 bases, and 12 bases separated the two germline ends. This CDR3 is 13 amino acids long. In DNA form, the CDR3 reads TGTGCCAGCAGTCACCTCGGTGAATCACCCCTCCACTTT. Its translation is CASSHLGESPLHF.

The chain links TRBV6-5 to TRBJ1-1, with D perhaps TRBD1 (6 bases). Between the trimmed V and J ends, which lost 9 bases and 1 base, there was a span of 15 bases. This CDR3 spans 14 amino acids. CDR1 and CDR2 from the germline V gene are MNHEY and SVGAGI. The CDR3 DNA follows: TGTGCCAGTCTGAGAGGGGGTTGGAACACTGAAGCTTTCTTT. Translation gives CASLRGGWNTEAFF.

In the case of this clonotype: A much larger clonotype is one base distant, so this may be a read error. CDR3 protein: CASTPGQAYGYTF. CDR3 sequence (DNA): TGTGCCAGCACCCCGGGACAGGCGTATGGCTACACCTTC. The rearrangement joins TRBV5-4 to TRBJ1-2, with 8 bases identical to TRBD1. The germline V gene has CDR1 SGHNT and CDR2 YYREEE (reference sequence). V shed 6 bases and J 5 bases; nucleotides not matched to a gene: 6. The CDR3 has 13 amino acids. Supplemented by reference TRBV5-4 and TRBJ1-2, the full variable domain reads ETGVTQSPTHLIKTRGQQVTLRCSSQSGHNTVSWYQQALGQGPQFIFQYYREEENGRGNFPPRFSGLQFPNYSSELNVNALELDDSALYLCASTPGQAYGYTFGSGTRLTVV.

The table lists this clonotype with many counts. The chain couples TRBV4-1 to TRBJ2-6; perhaps TRBD1 as D (7 bases). CDR1 MGHRA and CDR2 YSYEKL come from the germline V gene. The CDR3 sequence is 16 residues long. V lost 4 bases and J 1 base, leaving 11 bases between the germline ends. The DNA of the CDR3 is TGCGCCAGCAGCCCCCAGGGGGGTTCTGGGGCCAACGTCCTGACTTTC. Protein: CASSPQGGSGANVLTF.

This clonotype was observed many times. Since a much larger clone is just one base distant, this may be a read error. The rearrangement uses TRBV12-3 or TRBV12-4 and TRBJ2-7; D ambiguous. This CDR3 is built from 13 residues. V was pared by 6 bases and J by 2 bases, with 11 bases between. The CDR3 bases are TGTGCCAGCAGCATCACTGGCCCCTACGAGCAGTACTTC. This encodes CASSITGPYEQYF.

This clonotype turned up a few times. The chain links TRBV11-3 to TRBJ2-1; D uncertain. CDR3 length equals 11 residues. Trimming removed 3 bases at V and 7 bases at J, with 4 bases between. The germline V gene encodes CDR1 SGHNT and CDR2 YENEEA. The CDR3 spells CASSFNNEQFF. The CDR3 DNA sequence: TGTGCCAGCAGCTTCAATAATGAGCAGTTCTTC.

This clonotype was seen many times. The CDR3 DNA follows: TGTGCCAGCAGCCAACCGACAGGGGGCGGAGAGACCCAGTACTTC. This gives the protein CASSQPTGGGETQYF. V and J are TRBV14 and TRBJ2-5; TRBD1 agrees at 10 bases. The germline V gene encodes CDR1 SGHDN and CDR2 FVKESK. With V trimmed by 2 bases and J by 4 bases, 4 bases remained unmatched. This CDR3 has 15 residues. Supplemented by reference TRBV14 and TRBJ2-5, the full variable domain reads EAGVTQFPSHSVIEKGQTVTLRCDPISGHDNLYWYRRVMGKEIKFLLHFVKESKQDESGMPNNRFLAERTGGTYSTLKVQPAELEDSGVYFCASSQPTGGGETQYFGPGTRLLVL.